Listed below are T cell receptor beta chains from one sample, sequenced in a study of cytomegalovirus exposure and HLA in healthy donors. Repertoires were generated with immunoSEQ multiplex PCR, while TCRdb's copy carries only in-frame clones and drops some. The sample holds fewer than 200,000 clones; over 75% are singletons and the top ten take about 0.5%. The sequenced sample was PBMCs. Every receptor here comes from a woman in her forties or fifties in good health and CMV-seronegative. CDR3s include the opening cysteine and the closing phenylalanine or tryptophan. Fields, in order: J gene, V gene, CDR3 protein.

TRBJ1-5 | TRBV19 | CASSYRGDQPQHF
TRBJ2-1 | TRBV5-6 | CASSQPKQGPSYNEQFF
TRBJ2-5 | TRBV2 | CASQSLRGGQETQYF
TRBJ2-3 | TRBV11-1 | CASRGLASTDTQYF
TRBJ2-2 | TRBV6-1 | CASSRRGRAGELFF
TRBJ1-1 | TRBV5-1 | CASSPEGMGTEAFF
TRBJ2-3 | TRBV7-6 | CASTHTSGGPSTDTQYF
TRBJ2-7 | TRBV6-5 | CASSRSHEQYF
TRBJ2-2 | TRBV7-9 | CASSKLPGTGGTGELFF
TRBJ2-6 | TRBV28 | CASHNSGANVLTF
TRBJ2-1 | TRBV29-1 | CSVGPQRGNEQFF
TRBJ2-3 | TRBV6-5 | CASSYRGADTQYF
TRBJ2-7 | TRBV7-2 | CASTPPGTGRYEQYF
TRBJ2-6 | TRBV5-6 | CASSKGHLVDGANVLTF
TRBJ1-1 | TRBV28 | CASRGHVPEAFF
TRBJ2-3 | TRBV7-9 | CASSLVRGSTDTQYF
TRBJ1-5 | TRBV19 | CASRQRTYSNQPQHF
TRBJ2-6 | TRBV28 | CASIRAGSGANGLTF
TRBJ1-2 | TRBV10-3 | CAITEDRAGVRGYTF
TRBJ2-1 | TRBV25-1 | CACRGRSYNEQFF
TRBJ2-1 | TRBV5-6 | CASSLIAGDYNEQFF
TRBJ2-3 | TRBV11-2 | CASSPVGLGSDTQYF
TRBJ2-3 | TRBV5-1 | CASSLGQGEGYF
TRBJ2-3 | TRBV29-1 | CSVSGASTDTQYF
TRBJ1-4 | TRBV18 | CASSPTGPPEKLFF
TRBJ1-4 | TRBV18 | CASSPNQGARGEKLFF
TRBJ2-5 | TRBV7-3 | CASSRDSKETQYF
TRBJ2-3 | TRBV5-6 | CASSLGTFTRDTQYF
TRBJ2-1 | TRBV4-2 | CASSRGSNYNEQFF
TRBJ1-4 | TRBV27 | CASRTTGSGEKLFF
TRBJ2-1 | TRBV5-1 | CASSDRTSGSSAQQFF
TRBJ1-1 | TRBV30 | CAWSGTASRNTEAFF
TRBJ1-5 | TRBV19 | CASNPGTENQPQHF
TRBJ2-7 | TRBV5-6 | CASSPRWQGSSYEQYF
TRBJ1-1 | TRBV14 | CASSHQSYSPTEAFF
TRBJ2-7 | TRBV7-9 | CASSLGGGRGDEQYF
TRBJ2-2 | TRBV19 | CASSVSGRAVGELFF
TRBJ1-3 | TRBV7-9 | CASSPPGGSGNTIYF
TRBJ2-5 | TRBV7-2 | CASSSLTRQGGTQYF
TRBJ1-2 | TRBV19 | CASSTTWRVDYGYTF
TRBJ2-3 | TRBV7-2 | CASSSPQRADTQYF
TRBJ1-2 | TRBV6-1 | CASSGQYYGYTF
TRBJ2-1 | TRBV27 | CASRGSGGASYNEQFF
TRBJ2-4 | TRBV5-1 | CASSSSETTGLAGLAKNIQYF
TRBJ2-3 | TRBV27 | CASSLAGTDTQYF
TRBJ1-1 | TRBV4-1 | CASSPRDSTEAFF
TRBJ2-2 | TRBV5-1 | CASSSQNTGELFF
TRBJ2-2 | TRBV9 | CASSVGQGYTGELFF
TRBJ2-3 | TRBV5-1 | CASSVPGTSGRAVDTQYF
TRBJ2-1 | TRBV2 | CASSVRESVLNEQFF
TRBJ2-2 | TRBV10-3 | CAILRVNTGELFF
TRBJ2-7 | TRBV23-1 | CASSCRRVDEQYF
TRBJ2-3 | TRBV28 | CASSLYPGSDTQYF
TRBJ2-5 | TRBV4-3 | CASSQEGAGGAGTQYF